This entry lists 18 T cell receptor beta chains sequenced from one sample in a study of T cell responses to AZD1222 COVID-19 vaccine. Some clones are missing from TCRdb's copy, which holds only in-frame ones; the method was immunoSEQ multiplex PCR. The data hold 180,000 or so clones, with about 90% observed a single time. The material sequenced was peripheral blood, taken 28 days after the second AZD1222 dose. Receptors were obtained from an adult who received the AZD1222 COVID-19 vaccine.

The gene calls are TRBV5-1 and TRBJ1-2; 7 positions match TRBD1. CDR3 length: 13 residues. The germline CDR1 and CDR2 sequences are SGHRS and YFSETQ. Trimming cost V 0 bases and J 8 bases; bases outside gene matches: 4. The CDR3 region has the DNA TGCGCCAGCAGCTTGGAGGGGGCTCAGGGCTACACCTTC. Translation gives CASSLEGAQGYTF.

The chain links TRBV3-1 (or the pseudogene TRBV3-2) to TRBJ2-2; D is possibly TRBD2 (6 bases). CDR3 length: 15 residues. Germline V CDR1 and CDR2: LGHDT, YNNKEL (reference sequence). Between the trimmed V and J ends, which lost 4 bases and 1 base, there was a span of 10 bases. In DNA, the CDR3 is TGTGCCAGCAGCCTTTTAGCGGAGAACACCGGGGAGCTGTTTTTT. Translated, it gives CASSLLAENTGELFF.

In its sample, this clone was seen once. The chain combines TRBV5-1 with TRBJ1-6, with a weak D call TRBD1 (6 bases). The V end was cut by 0 bases, the J end by 10 bases, with 14 bases between. From germline, CDR1 is SGHRS and CDR2 YFSETQ. The CDR3 contains 15 residues. In DNA, the CDR3 is TGCGCCAGCAGCTTGGTAGGGACATTGGAATCACCCCTCCACTTT. Protein sequence: CASSLVGTLESPLHF.

The rearrangement uses TRBV5-1 and TRBJ1-2; TRBD1 aligns across 7 bases. Trimming cost V 2 bases and J 6 bases; bases outside gene matches: 7. The CDR3 spans 14 residues. CDR1 and CDR2 from the germline V gene are SGHRS and YFSETQ. The CDR3 region has the DNA TGCGCCAGCAGCTTCTCGACAGGGTATGATGGCTACACCTTC. Residues: CASSFSTGYDGYTF.

The chain has TRBV2 and TRBJ1-5, with D unresolved. The germline CDR1 and CDR2 sequences are SNHLY and FYNNEI. The CDR3 extends over 12 amino acids. Trimming shortened V by 4 bases and J by 3 bases, and 4 bases separated the two germline ends. The CDR3 spells CASSGINQPQHF. As DNA, the CDR3 is TGTGCCAGCAGTGGGATCAATCAGCCCCAGCATTTT. The full variable domain, its missing parts supplied by reference TRBV2 and TRBJ1-5, is EPEVTQTPSHQVTQMGQEVILRCVPISNHLYFYWYRQILGQKVEFLVSFYNNEISEKSEIFDDQFSVERPDGSNFTLKIRSTKLEDSAMYFCASSGINQPQHFGDGTRLSIL.

The rearrangement uses TRBV30 and TRBJ1-2, with D unclear. V lost 2 bases and J 6 bases, leaving 10 bases between the germline ends. The germline V gene encodes CDR1 GTSNPN and CDR2 SVGIG (reference sequence). This CDR3 region has 12 residues. This chain's CDR3 is CAWSPGVNGYTF. The CDR3, as DNA: TGTGCCTGGAGTCCTGGGGTCAATGGCTACACCTTC.

This clone was detected once. This chain links TRBV29-1 with TRBJ1-1; perhaps TRBD1 as D (5 bases). This CDR3 comprises 10 residues. With 6 bases removed from V and 10 bases from J, the gap between germline ends came to 12 bases. CDR1 is SQVTM, CDR2 ANQGSEA, per germline. The CDR3 region is CSVEGTVAFF. The DNA of the CDR3 is TGCAGCGTGGAGGGGACGGTAGCTTTCTTT. The whole variable domain, remainder taken from reference TRBV29-1 and TRBJ1-1, is SAVISQKPSRDICQRGTSLTIQCQVDSQVTMMFWYRQQPGQSLTLIATANQGSEATYESGFVIDKFPISRPNLTFSTLTVSNMSPEDSSIYLCSVEGTVAFFGQGTRLTVV.

The chain employs TRBV5-4 and TRBJ2-5; D remains unclear. The CDR3 covers 13 residues. Germline assignment: CDR1 SGHNT and CDR2 YYREEE (reference sequence). Trimming took 2 bases from V and 3 from J, leaving 8 bases between them. The CDR3 nucleotides are TGTGCCAGCAGCTTCCGGCTAAAAGAGACCCAGTACTTC. Its protein is CASSFRLKETQYF.

V is TRBV7-2 and J is TRBJ2-1, with D perhaps TRBD1 or TRBD2 (6 bases each). The CDR3 loop spans 17 amino acids. V lost 5 bases to trimming and J lost 6 bases, with 23 bases between them. Germline V gene sequence: CDR1 SGHTA, CDR2 FQGNSA. CDR3 sequence reads: CASSPRGRQPASNEQFF. CDR3 in DNA: TGTGCCAGCAGCCCAAGGGGGAGGCAACCGGCCTCCAATGAGCAGTTCTTC. Drawing the rest from reference TRBV7-2 and TRBJ2-1, the complete variable domain is GAGVSQSPSNKVTEKGKDVELRCDPISGHTALYWYRQSLGQGLEFLIYFQGNSAPDKSGLPSDRFSAERTGGSVSTLTIQRTQQEDSAVYLCASSPRGRQPASNEQFFGPGTRLTVL.

The CDR3 DNA sequence: TGTGCCAGCAGCGAGGGCCTGGATGGCAATCAGCCCCAGCATTTT. It translates to CASSEGLDGNQPQHF. The chain uses TRBV7-2 and TRBJ1-5; D remains unclear. Trimming took off 5 bases at V and 2 bases at J, with 13 bases between the two ends. The CDR3 has 15 amino acids. The germline gives CDR1 SGHTA, CDR2 FQGNSA.

This rearrangement joins TRBV4-2 to TRBJ2-5, with 8 bases aligning to TRBD2. CDR1 and CDR2 (germline): LGHNA, YNFKEQ. This CDR3 is built from 16 residues. The junction had 7 bases not matched to a gene; V was cut back by 0 bases and J by 4 bases. The CDR3 nucleotides are TGTGCCAGCAGCCAAGATACGGGACTAGGAGGAGAGACCCAGTACTTC. Protein sequence: CASSQDTGLGGETQYF.

The genes are TRBV11-2 and TRBJ2-3; D not certain. Germline CDR1 SGHAT, CDR2 FQNNGV. V lost 2 bases, J lost 4 bases, and 4 bases lay in between. The CDR3 covers 12 residues. CDR3 region: CASSLHADTQYF. The DNA for the CDR3 is TGTGCCAGCAGCTTACACGCAGATACGCAGTATTTT. Full variable domain (rest looked up from reference TRBV11-2 and TRBJ2-3): EAGVAQSPRYKIIEKRQSVAFWCNPISGHATLYWYQQILGQGPKLLIQFQNNGVVDDSQLPKDRFSAERLKGVDSTLKIQPAKLEDSAVYLCASSLHADTQYFGPGTRLTVL.

The chain combines TRBV4-1 with TRBJ2-7, with unresolved D. Germline CDR1 MGHRA, CDR2 YSYEKL. V gave up 1 base and J gave up 3 bases, with 16 bases separating them. There are 16 residues in the CDR3. The CDR3 bases are TGCGCCAGCAGCCAAGGACCACGGAATTCTGACTACGAGCAGTACTTC. It encodes CASSQGPRNSDYEQYF.

In DNA form, the CDR3 reads TGTGCCATCAGTGGAACGCAGGGGACCACTGAAGCTTTCTTT. Translation: CAISGTQGTTEAFF. The V and J genes are TRBV10-3 and TRBJ1-1, with a weak D call TRBD1 (6 bases). The germline V gene encodes CDR1 ENHRY and CDR2 SYGVKD. CDR3 size: 14 residues. Trimming shortened V by 4 bases and J by 4 bases, and 13 bases separated the two germline ends.

The chain carries TRBV21-1 and TRBJ2-3; no check of the table's D call, TRBD1, against the DNA was made. TRBV21-1 is recorded as a pseudogene. The length of the CDR3 is 18 residues. The CDR3 protein is CASSKLVRDRGRGDTQYF. CDR3 coding DNA: TGTGCCAGCAGCAAGCTTGTCCGGGACAGGGGGCGGGGAGATACGCAGTATTTT.

The chain recombines TRBV20-1 with TRBJ2-3, with 11 positions matching TRBD2. Unmatched junction bases numbered 7, after V lost 3 bases and J lost 5 bases. CDR1 DFQATT and CDR2 SNEGSKA come from the germline V gene (reference sequence). CDR3 length: 15 amino acids. The CDR3 reads CSASHTSGGEDTQYF. The CDR3, as DNA: TGCAGTGCTAGTCACACTAGCGGGGGTGAAGATACGCAGTATTTT.

The V gene is TRBV7-9, the J gene TRBJ1-1, with 8 bases identical to TRBD1. V shed 7 bases, J shed 3 bases, and the junction held 4 bases outside the gene matches. Germline V gene sequence: CDR1 SEHNR, CDR2 FQNEAQ (reference sequence). This CDR3 has 13 residues. The CDR3 sequence is CASNSRGHTEAFF. The CDR3 DNA follows: TGTGCCAGCAACAGCAGGGGGCACACTGAAGCTTTCTTT.

This clone was seen a few times. The germline gene is not matched at one end of the junction; a read error may be the cause. The chain is built from TRBV2 and TRBJ2-7, with 8 bases aligning to TRBD1. Germline V gene lookup returns CDR1 SNHLY and CDR2 FYNNEI. There are 11 residues in the CDR3. The CDR3 protein is CASSVRDRIFF. In DNA form, the CDR3 reads TGTGCCAGCAGTGTCCGGGACAGGATTTTCTTC.